This TCR beta chain was found in a study of cytomegalovirus exposure and HLA in healthy donors (dated by TCRdb to 2016 to 2017). About the study as a whole: An earlier analysis of 587 of the donors reported about 260 Gb of sequence data and some 110 million unique TCR beta sequences obtained from some 170 million T cells. An early release that covered 640 HLA-typed donors contained approximately 300 gigabases of sequencing data and 85 million to 100 million unique TCR sequences. Of the 350 to 400 genotyped donors, 81% fell in the genetic ancestry cluster associated with self-reported Caucasian donors. The aim of the study was to test whether cataloging public T cell receptors could identify signatures of past pathogen exposure. Using immunosequencing, the study profiled T cell repertoires from roughly 650 subjects and related those repertoires to cytomegalovirus serostatus. Along with the roughly 700-subject first cohort, a separate validation cohort of more than 90 different subjects was used. To predict cytomegalovirus infection status, the study brought together high-throughput TCR immunosequencing, statistical association of individual TCRs with disease status, and machine learning. In a later analysis, previously published TCR beta repertoires from 550 to 700 donors were re-analyzed and high-resolution HLA genotyping was added so that TCR occurrence patterns could be studied. Rather than drawing on any new phenotypic data, the later analysis identified candidate immune exposures from TCR beta sequences and the way those sequences occurred across donors. An earlier analysis of several hundred of the donors applied high-throughput TCR beta sequencing to assess whether each TCR beta V gene segment acted as functional or pseudogenic. Donor age, sex, ethnicity and CMV serostatus were compiled together with the repertoire data. A later genetic analysis used genome-wide SNP genotypes for about 65% of the 666 donors, treating that subset as a discovery cohort. All discovery cohort repertoires had been generated on a single sequencing platform. HLA typing included class I and class II loci at four-digit resolution. The number of donors typed differed by locus, with about 629-630 for A, B, C, DRB1 and DQB1, roughly 520 for DQA1, some 570 for DPA1, and approximately 470 for DPB1. Because of strong linkage in the cohort, a few DR-DQ haplotypes were treated as single units for association and clustering. Among around 400 genotyped donors of the cohort, an average of about 240,000 unique TCR beta nucleotide sequences was sequenced per donor, of which about 18% were non-productive. General conclusions and limits of the study: Most TCR sequences were seen in very few donors, while some public TCRs were found in many individuals. In the study, 164 TCR beta chains were listed as associated with cytomegalovirus. HLA typing was unavailable for some donors at each locus, so association tests used only the typed subset. Specific HLA alleles were associated with around 18,000 TCR beta sequences at a false discovery rate of 0.05 in a later analysis. In an earlier analysis of around 600 of the donors, most TCR beta V segments appeared in productive rearrangements about 87% or about 30% of the time, broadly matching IMGT annotations. According to the authors, the approach could potentially be generalized to other disease states and immunological phenotypes. This cohort had only TCR beta chains sequenced, and the lack of alpha or paired-chain data limited which features could be detected. A cluster of highly shared sequence variants was judged likely to be a technical artifact of the sequencing pipeline. Linkage disequilibrium might explain the correlated functional status among segregating V segments, but an unknown experimental factor could not be excluded. Because the 87-base-pair reads could not distinguish some IMGT-functional V segments, including TRBV6-2 and TRBV6-3, those segments were excluded. Compared with the roughly 600-donor mean, donors in an Asian-associated ancestry cluster had fewer N-insertions in productive TCRs, according to a later genetic analysis. The only immune exposure information available for the cohort was CMV serostatus. A later genetic analysis associated a missense DCLRE1C variant with V-gene and J-gene trimming of TCR beta chains, and an independent cohort replicated the association. Cytomegalovirus status was reported to be diagnosed by the classifier with high specificity and sensitivity in both the original and validation cohorts. In a later analysis, the rate of TCR association differed among HLA loci, with DRB1 alleles having the most associated TCRs and HLA-C alleles having the fewest. Most CMV-associated TCR beta chains appeared to be HLA-restricted in a later analysis, and the HLA associations seemed to be driven largely by CMV exposure. Assigning TCR associations to individual alleles was difficult when HLA alleles, especially DR and DQ, strongly co-occurred. A further reported finding was that TCR beta sequences accurately predicted the HLA-A and HLA-B alleles for most subjects in the first cohort. Because counts were too low, seventeen rarely observed V segments, including chromosome 9 orphons, were left out of the earlier analysis of roughly 600 of the donors. A later analysis reported that several top co-occurrence clusters appeared linked to parvovirus B19, influenza, CMV and Epstein-Barr virus. Compared with equally common non-associated chains, HLA-associated TCR beta chains in a later analysis were more clonally expanded and had lower generation probabilities. In vitro tests confirmed that a few of the cytomegalovirus-associated TCR beta chains recognize cytomegalovirus antigens. The presence/absence analyses assumed that sequencing depth was roughly uniform across donors, and that assumption may not be true.

The CDR3 starts with the cysteine, ends with the phenylalanine, and has 15 residues. Only CDR3 DNA remains: 45 bases, in frame from the first base. Cut back by 1 base and 2 bases, the V and J ends lie 8 bases apart. In the germline V gene (reference sequence), CDR1 corresponds to SEHNR and CDR2 to FQNEAQ. The library was produced with the immunoSEQ multiplex PCR assay. A mixture of 60 forward primers for TCR Vbeta segments and 13 reverse primers for TCR Jbeta segments was used in the multiplex PCR. A multiplex PCR assay on genomic DNA amplified the CDR3 region of rearranged TCR beta genes. The amplified TCR beta libraries were sequenced on the Illumina HiSeq System as 87-base-pair reads. The authors' pipeline ran thus. In a later analysis, some 80 million unique TCR beta chains were counted across the roughly 610 repertoires, and about 10 million of these chains were shared by at least two donors. A nearest-neighbor algorithm error-corrected the raw reads and collapsed the reads into unique sequences, merging closely related sequences to remove PCR and sequencing errors. V, D and J gene segments were assigned by aligning CDR3 sequences to IMGT reference sequences. For a sequence to be retained, at least a six-nucleotide match to both a V gene segment and a J gene segment was required. Rearrangements were called productive when the CDR3 lacked stop codons and stayed in frame with V and J; all others were non-productive. CDR3 was defined according to IMGT convention as the region running from the second conserved V-encoded cysteine to the conserved J-encoded phenylalanine. In an earlier analysis of roughly 580 of the donors, sequences lacking an unambiguous match to a single V gene segment were excluded. An earlier analysis of a few hundred of the donors called V segments functional above 56.7% productive rearrangements and segregating when the between-donor standard deviation exceeded 5%. To diagnose cytomegalovirus status from the catalog of TCR beta chain sequences, a statistical classification framework was built. A later analysis assigned V and J genes by comparing TCR nucleotide sequences with IMGT/GENE-DB human TR gene sequences. The TCRdist pipeline was used in a later analysis to assign CDR3 sequences and most-parsimonious VDJ recombination scenarios. In a later analysis, each TCR beta chain was defined by its CDR3 amino acid sequence together with its V-gene family, and reads lacking a unique V-gene family were excluded. A later analysis removed nearly 600 highly shared, low-generation-probability nucleotide sequences to deal with suspected cross-contamination and a sequencing artifact. A later analysis calculated a clonal expansion index for each public chain from normalized within-repertoire ranks of inferred template counts. In a later analysis, generation probabilities were computed with a VDJ recombination model fitted to out-of-frame rearrangements, and the resulting probabilities were checked against IGoR. A later analysis scored TCR-TCR, TCR-HLA and TCR-CMV co-occurrence with hypergeometric tests, applying a repertoire-size bias correction to TCR pairs. False discovery rates were estimated in a later analysis by permuting HLA or CMV assignments 20 times. In a later analysis, co-occurring TCRs were grouped using DBSCAN, and TCRdist sequence similarity was added for clustering within HLA-allele-positive subsets. Repertoires with fewer than 30,000 or more than 120,000 public chains, plus five repertoires with anomalous nucleotide sharing, were excluded from co-occurrence clustering. TCRdb provides this immuneACCESS table in a form limited to in-frame rearrangements. Some clones are lacking; in checked studies, under half of them reflect an unresolved V gene, and why the rest are absent is not known. The V and J calls and clone size were taken over from that table, and D and trimming were inferred from the DNA. This sample holds over 85,000 clones; about 83% were observed only once. The ten largest clones take up more than 3% of the sample.

Remarks on this clone: Its antigen remains unidentified. It has no much larger one-base neighbor in the sample; base qualities were not kept.

The cohort consisted of 650 to 850 healthy bone marrow donors. At the time of sampling, all cohort members were nominally healthy, though unrecorded immune exposures were likely present. The donor tested CMV seropositive and was one of the 289 seropositive cohort members. A peripheral blood sample was provided by each donor, and peripheral blood mononuclear cells were used for TCR beta sequencing. Genomic DNA was extracted from the blood cell samples with the Qiagen DNeasy Blood Extraction Kit. This TCR was recovered from a female donor in good health and CMV-seropositive. Recombination connected TRBV7-9 to TRBJ2-2, with the D gene uncertain. The specimen sequenced was PBMCs. The CDR3 protein is CASSLVQTNTGELFF. The nucleotides read TGTGCCAGCAGCTTAGTCCAGACAAACACCGGGGAGCTGTTTTTT.